What follows are 2 T cell receptor beta chains derived from one specimen sequenced in a study of blood T cells in healthy people across ages. The authors ran a second PCR of about 6 to 12 cycles using a sample-barcoded 5' primer and a J-beta primer mix. MiXCR was run by TCRdb on the 5' RACE reads, yielding one entry per CDR3 protein. The data hold 600,000 to 1,000,000 distinct CDR3 sequences, with roughly 25% observed a single time. The sample was also linked to a second study, of T cells of mothers and their children.

Sequenced input: blood. The receptors here all came from a boy younger than 18 in good health.

This rearrangement joins TRBV11-2 to TRBJ2-5; 8 bases align to TRBD1. Germline CDR1 is SGHAT and CDR2 is FQNNGV. Trimming at V came to 4 bases and at J to 1 base, leaving 5 bases not matched to a gene. The CDR3 has 15 amino acids. CDR3 sequence: CASSSYRGAQETQYF. CDR3 sequence (DNA): TGTGCCAGCAGCTCATACAGGGGGGCCCAAGAGACCCAGTACTTC.

This clonotype has more than one count but fewer than ten. The rearrangement joins TRBV21-1 to TRBJ2-5; no check of the table's D call, TRBD2, against the DNA was made. The J call is uncertain, as TRBJ2-7 better fits the DNA end. TRBV21-1 corresponds to a pseudogene. The CDR3 is made up of 19 amino acids. CDR3 loop: CASSKVPAGEHFKTYEQYF. CDR3 nucleotide sequence: TGTGCCAGCAGCAAAGTGCCAGCGGGGGAACATTTCAAAACCTACGAGCAGTACTTC.